What follows are 31 T cell receptor beta chains derived from one specimen sequenced in a study of shared clonotypes between healthy human individuals. Only in-frame clones appear in the TCRdb table, and some are missing; sequencing was by immunoSEQ multiplex PCR. The sample has about 470,000 clones, about 76% seen once. Sequencing was done on a sample of PBMCs. The receptors come from a woman between 40 and 55 years old in good health. Some clones in this sample may be carry-over from other donors' samples.

V usage is TRBV2 and J usage is TRBJ2-7; D uncertain. From germline, CDR1 is SNHLY and CDR2 FYNNEI. The CDR3 extends over 11 amino acids. Trimming removed 10 bases from V and 0 bases from J, with 7 bases in between. CDR3 protein: CATLTSYEQYF. CDR3 in DNA: TGTGCCACCCTGACCTCCTACGAGCAGTACTTC.

The V and J genes are TRBV7-6 and TRBJ2-7, with TRBD2 matching over 7 bases. After removal of 4 bases from V and 3 bases from J, the junction contained 9 bases not matched to a gene. The CDR3 is 15 residues long. CDR1 and CDR2 from the germline V gene are SGHVS and FNYEAQ. The CDR3, as DNA: TGTGCCAGCAGCTCTCCCGGGACTACCAACTACGAGCAGTACTTC. It translates to CASSSPGTTNYEQYF.

The gene calls are TRBV9 and TRBJ2-7; a possible D gene is TRBD2 (5 bases). This CDR3 spans 15 amino acids. Germline CDR1 and CDR2: SGDLS and YYNGEE. V lost 0 bases, J lost 4 bases, and 14 bases lay in between. CDR3 sequence: CASSVGGVAEYEQYF. CDR3 bases: TGTGCCAGCAGCGTAGGGGGAGTTGCGGAATACGAGCAGTACTTC.

About this clone itself: Different DNA sequences within this sample yield the same CDR3. This chain links TRBV28 with TRBJ2-7; 13 bases line up with TRBD2. With 9 bases clipped from V and 3 bases from J, the junction kept 5 bases outside the gene matches. Germline loops: CDR1 MDHEN, CDR2 SYDVKM. The CDR3 consists of 14 residues. The CDR3 here is CASRTSGSYYEQYF. As DNA, the CDR3 is TGTGCCAGTCGGACTAGCGGGAGCTACTACGAGCAGTACTTC.

The V call is TRBV5-1, the J call TRBJ2-7, with 7 bases fitting TRBD1. Germline CDR1 SGHRS, CDR2 YFSETQ. The CDR3 has 14 amino acids. V trimming: 0 bases; J trimming: 5 bases; junction bases outside the gene matches: 5. CDR3 in amino acids: CASSLGQGRNEQYF. CDR3 sequence (DNA): TGCGCCAGCAGCTTGGGACAGGGAAGGAACGAGCAGTACTTC. The full variable domain, completed using reference TRBV5-1 and TRBJ2-7, is KAGVTQTPRYLIKTRGQQVTLSCSPISGHRSVSWYQQTPGQGLQFLFEYFSETQRNKGNFPGRFSGRQFSNSRSEMNVSTLELGDSALYLCASSLGQGRNEQYFGPGTRLTVT.

The chain has TRBV9 and TRBJ2-5; 8 bases are a match to TRBD2. Trimming removed 4 bases from V and 1 base from J; junction bases left unmatched: 21. Germline V gene sequence: CDR1 SGDLS, CDR2 YYNGEE. CDR3 length equals 20 residues. The CDR3 DNA sequence: TGTGCCAGCAGCCACCCCAGGGAAGAGATTCGCGCGGGAGGCCAAGAGACCCAGTACTTC. Amino acids: CASSHPREEIRAGGQETQYF.

This clone was picked up many times. The CDR3 is CAWSRDSPLHF. The CDR3, as DNA: TGTGCCTGGAGTAGGGATTCACCCCTCCACTTT. V gene TRBV30 combines with J gene TRBJ1-6; D is ambiguous. Trimming removed 2 bases at V and 8 bases at J, with 4 bases between. The CDR3 has 11 residues. Germline CDR1 is GTSNPN and CDR2 is SVGIG (reference sequence).

Judged by abundance, this clone is medium-sized. The chain carries TRBV5-1 and TRBJ1-1; possibly TRBD1 for D (5 bases). Germline values: CDR1 SGHRS, CDR2 YFSETQ. V shed 4 bases and J shed 3 bases, with 10 bases lying between them. The CDR3 totals 13 residues. CDR3 in amino acids: CASSADTYTEAFF. CDR3 DNA sequence: TGCGCCAGCAGCGCGGACACGTACACTGAAGCTTTCTTT.

The table lists this clone with a few counts. The rearrangement joins TRBV4-2 to TRBJ2-3, with a possible D match to TRBD2 (5 bases). Trimming pared 1 base from V and 0 bases from J, leaving 17 bases between. Germline lookup yields CDR1 LGHNA and CDR2 YNFKEQ. The CDR3 is made up of 18 amino acids. DNA of the CDR3: TGTGCCAGCAGCCAAGGACTGAGCGGAACAAGTAGCACAGATACGCAGTATTTT. It is translated as CASSQGLSGTSSTDTQYF.

With regard to this clone: This could be a read error, since a much larger clone is one nucleotide away. The rearrangement joins TRBV2 to TRBJ2-1; the match to TRBD2 covers 12 bases. With 5 bases clipped from V and 3 bases from J, the junction kept 2 bases outside the gene matches. This CDR3 contains 15 residues. The germline CDR1 and CDR2 sequences are SNHLY and FYNNEI. CDR3 DNA: TGTGCCAGCAGTTTGACTAGCGGGAGCTACAATGAGCAGTTCTTC. This sequence encodes CASSLTSGSYNEQFF. The full variable domain, its missing parts supplied by reference TRBV2 and TRBJ2-1, is EPEVTQTPSHQVTQMGQEVILRCVPISNHLYFYWYRQILGQKVEFLVSFYNNEISEKSEIFDDQFSVERPDGSNFTLKIRSTKLEDSAMYFCASSLTSGSYNEQFFGPGTRLTVL.

This chain links TRBV14 with TRBJ1-5; D might be TRBD1 (5 bases). V was trimmed by 7 bases and J by 5 bases, leaving 12 bases between them. The germline CDR1 and CDR2 sequences are SGHDN and FVKESK. The CDR3 length is 13 residues. The DNA of the CDR3 is TGTGCCAGCAAGGAGGGGTGCGATCAGCCCCAGCATTTT. It codes for CASKEGCDQPQHF. The full variable domain, rest sourced from reference TRBV14 and TRBJ1-5, is EAGVTQFPSHSVIEKGQTVTLRCDPISGHDNLYWYRRVMGKEIKFLLHFVKESKQDESGMPNNRFLAERTGGTYSTLKVQPAELEDSGVYFCASKEGCDQPQHFGDGTRLSIL.

This clone was detected ten times or more. The chain has TRBV5-1 and TRBJ1-3; D gene unclear. Per the germline V gene, CDR1 is SGHRS and CDR2 is YFSETQ. Trimming took off 2 bases at V and 0 bases at J, with 9 bases between the two ends. This CDR3 contains 15 residues. Here the CDR3 reads CASSLDGNSGNTIYF. Here the CDR3 DNA reads TGCGCCAGCAGCTTAGACGGAAACTCTGGAAACACCATATATTTT.

Here the CDR3 DNA reads TGCAGTGCTGAACAGGGAGGAGCTTTCTTT. This sequence encodes CSAEQGGAFF. V gene TRBV20-1 combines with J gene TRBJ1-1; perhaps TRBD1 as D (6 bases). The CDR3 has 10 residues. Germline-derived CDR1 and CDR2 are DFQATT and SNEGSKA (reference sequence). V was shortened by 5 bases and J by 10 bases, with 11 bases between the two germline ends.

This clone was counted between two and nine times. The same CDR3 is also encoded by other DNA sequences in this sample. The chain has TRBV27 and TRBJ2-2; D ambiguous. Germline-derived CDR1 and CDR2 are MNHEY and SMNVEV (reference sequence). This CDR3 has 13 residues. The germline V and J ends were trimmed by 3 bases and 1 base, with 3 bases remaining between them. The CDR3 region has the DNA TGTGCCAGCAGTTTCAAGAACACCGGGGAGCTGTTTTTT. It yields the protein CASSFKNTGELFF.

The count of this clone is one. This sequence joins TRBV18 and TRBJ2-4; tentative D call: TRBD1 (5 bases). The CDR3 has 13 residues. The germline V gene encodes CDR1 KGHSH and CDR2 LQKENI. The germline V and J ends were trimmed by 6 bases and 5 bases, with 11 bases remaining between them. This CDR3 is CASSPRVENIQYF. The CDR3 nucleotides read TGTGCCAGCTCGCCCAGGGTCGAAAACATTCAGTACTTC.

V usage is TRBV7-3 and J usage is TRBJ2-2; D might be TRBD1 (6 bases). This CDR3 is built from 15 residues. V lost 3 bases and J lost 5, with 13 bases in between. Per germline, CDR1 SGHTA and CDR2 FQGTGA. The DNA for the CDR3 is TGTGCCAGCAGCTTTTCAGGCCAGGGGACCGGGGAGCTGTTTTTT. Translated: CASSFSGQGTGELFF. Based on the CDR3 plus reference TRBV7-3 and TRBJ2-2, the full variable domain is GAGVSQTPSNKVTEKGKYVELRCDPISGHTALYWYRQSLGQGPEFLIYFQGTGAADDSGLPNDRFFAVRPEGSVSTLKIQRTERGDSAVYLCASSFSGQGTGELFFGEGSRLTVL.

This clone came up once. CDR3 DNA sequence: TGTGCCAGCCGACAACAGGGGCAAGAGACCCAGTACTTC. Residues: CASRQQGQETQYF. This rearrangement joins TRBV7-9 to TRBJ2-5, with TRBD1 identical over 7 bases. V was clipped by 8 bases and J by 2 bases; unmatched bases: 5. The CDR3 contains 13 residues. The germline CDR1 and CDR2 sequences are SEHNR and FQNEAQ (reference sequence).

This chain links TRBV6-5 with TRBJ1-1; possible D gene TRBD1, 6 bases. The CDR3 has 14 residues. Trimming left V 6 bases short and J 3 bases short, with 14 bases between. CDR1 is MNHEY and CDR2 is SVGAGI in the germline V gene. CDR3 bases: TGTGCCAGCAGCCCTACGCACAGGGACACTGAAGCTTTCTTT. Translation: CASSPTHRDTEAFF.

The genes are TRBV2 and TRBJ2-1; the match to TRBD2 covers 7 bases. Trimming removed 5 bases from V and 5 bases from J; junction bases left unmatched: 6. Germline V gene data show CDR1 as SNHLY and CDR2 as FYNNEI. The CDR3 extends over 14 amino acids. The CDR3 is CASSQLTSNNEQFF. CDR3 DNA: TGTGCCAGCAGTCAACTGACTAGCAACAATGAGCAGTTCTTC.

This chain connects TRBV28 to TRBJ2-6; D remains unclear. The V gene lost 4 bases and the J gene lost 4 bases, with 8 bases spanning the gap. Germline V lookup: CDR1 MDHEN, CDR2 SYDVKM. The length of the CDR3 is 14 residues. The CDR3 sequence is CASSSSPGANVLTF. The CDR3 DNA reads TGTGCCAGCAGTTCCTCTCCGGGGGCCAACGTCCTGACTTTC.

The chain has TRBV2 and TRBJ1-4; D unclear. The germline V gene has CDR1 SNHLY and CDR2 FYNNEI. The CDR3 sequence is 14 residues long. V was cut by 5 bases and J by 0 bases, with 7 bases left in between. CDR3: CASSKISTNEKLFF. CDR3 nucleotides: TGTGCCAGCAGTAAAATCTCAACTAATGAAAAACTGTTTTTT.

This chain links TRBV5-1 with TRBJ2-5, with unresolved D. The last part of the DNA fits TRBJ2-7 better; the J call may be wrong. Germline CDR1 and CDR2: SGHRS and YFSETQ. The length of the CDR3 is 12 residues. The CDR3 region is CASSLGLNEQYF. The CDR3 DNA reads TGCGCCAGCAGCTTGGGGCTAAACGAGCAGTACTTC.

This chain uses TRBV11-2 with TRBJ2-1; 8 nucleotides match TRBD2. The CDR3 contains 16 residues. J lost 1 base, V lost 5 bases, and 7 bases had no gene match. CDR1 is SGHAT and CDR2 is FQNNGV in the germline V gene. CDR3 in amino acids: CASSRQAGASYNEQFF. The DNA of the CDR3 is TGTGCCAGCAGCCGTCAAGCGGGAGCATCCTACAATGAGCAGTTCTTC.

The chain uses TRBV29-1 and TRBJ2-3; 7 nucleotides line up with TRBD2. CDR1 is SQVTM and CDR2 is ANQGSEA in the germline V gene. The CDR3 extends over 12 amino acids. The ends lost 6 bases at V and 4 bases at J; junction bases unmatched: 4. Written as DNA, the CDR3 is TGCAGCGTCTTAGCGGGCGCAGATACGCAGTATTTT. Residues: CSVLAGADTQYF.

The CDR3 DNA is TGCGCCAGCAGCTTAGGACAGGCCCCAGATACGCAGTATTTT. Translating it yields CASSLGQAPDTQYF. This chain joins TRBV5-1 and TRBJ2-3; 7 nucleotides line up with TRBD1. The V gene's germline CDR1 is SGHRS and CDR2 YFSETQ. The CDR3 contains 14 residues. The junction had 4 bases not matched to a gene; V was cut back by 2 bases and J by 4 bases.

The chain employs TRBV27 and TRBJ1-5; 7 positions agree with TRBD1. Per germline, CDR1 MNHEY and CDR2 SMNVEV (reference sequence). The CDR3 spans 15 residues. J was trimmed by 3 bases and V by 6 bases; bases with no gene match: 8. CDR3 residues: CASRVDRAYNQPQHF. CDR3 DNA sequence: TGTGCCAGCAGGGTTGACAGGGCTTACAATCAGCCCCAGCATTTT.

This clone occurred a few times. The V call is TRBV2, the J call TRBJ2-1; 9 bases are a match to TRBD2. Per the germline V gene, CDR1 is SNHLY and CDR2 is FYNNEI. The CDR3 is 20 residues long. V dropped 6 bases and J dropped 4; count of bases not matched to a gene: 22. CDR3 loop: CASRPARAGGRFGGYNEQFF. CDR3 sequence (DNA): TGTGCCAGCAGACCCGCCAGGGCGGGAGGGCGCTTTGGTGGATACAATGAGCAGTTCTTC.

This chain uses TRBV15 with TRBJ1-4; tentative D call: TRBD1 (6 bases). This CDR3 is built from 17 residues. Germline values: CDR1 LNHNV, CDR2 YYDKDF (reference sequence). The germline V and J ends were trimmed by 2 bases and 2 bases, with 15 bases remaining between them. This CDR3 reads CATSRSLQGPTNEKLFF. CDR3 nucleotides: TGTGCCACCAGCAGATCCTTACAGGGACCCACTAATGAAAAACTGTTTTTT.

The V call is TRBV11-1, the J call TRBJ1-1; 11 nucleotides line up with TRBD1. From germline, CDR1 is SGHAT and CDR2 FQDESV (reference sequence). This CDR3 is built from 17 residues. V dropped 3 bases and J dropped 6; count of bases not matched to a gene: 12. For the CDR3, the DNA is TGTGCCAGCAGCTTTCGCCGGACAGGGGGCAAACAAGCTGAAGCTTTCTTT. Protein sequence: CASSFRRTGGKQAEAFF.

For this clone: A far larger clone is only one base removed, so a read error is likely. The gene calls are TRBV10-2 and TRBJ2-2, with D uncertain. The length of the CDR3 is 12 residues. Trimming removed 7 bases at V and 3 bases at J, with 6 bases between. CDR1 WSHSY and CDR2 SAAADI come from the germline V gene. The CDR3 nucleotides are TGCGCCAGCATTCACTACACCGGGGAGCTGTTTTTT. Its translation: CASIHYTGELFF.

The chain joins TRBV6-5 to TRBJ1-2; D uncertain. The CDR3 is made up of 15 amino acids. Germline V gene lookup returns CDR1 MNHEY and CDR2 SVGAGI. V shed 0 bases and J shed 4 bases, with 12 bases lying between them. CDR3: CASSYSGYGFYGYTF. As DNA, the CDR3 is TGTGCCAGCAGTTACTCGGGTTATGGGTTCTATGGCTACACCTTC.